The clone carrying this T cell receptor (beta chain) was counted once. The antigen remains unidentified. Repertoires were generated with immunoSEQ multiplex PCR, while TCRdb's copy carries only in-frame clones and drops some. Altogether 110,000 to 150,000 clones are present, more than 85% being singletons, with the ten largest covering around 3%. The sample is drawn from a study of T cell responses to AZD1222 COVID-19 vaccine. Whole-study findings and limits: There were repertoire samples only from the period after the peak T cell response. Spike-specific TCR breadth and depth grew following two AZD1222 doses.

The CDR3 loop spans 15 amino acids. Germline V gene data show CDR1 as SNHLY and CDR2 as FYNNEI. V lost 1 base, J lost 8 bases, and 15 bases lay in between. The clonotype comes from an adult in good health. This chain joins TRBV2 and TRBJ1-5, with a tentative D call TRBD1 (6 bases). Sample: peripheral blood, taken on day 0 of AZD1222 vaccination. In DNA, the CDR3 is TGTGCCAGCAGTGAAGGGCAGGGGCAGGCTGAGCCCCAGCATTTT. Translating gives CASSEGQGQAEPQHF.